This entry features one T cell receptor (beta chain) sequence. Sequencing was performed with immunoSEQ multiplex PCR; in TCRdb, only in-frame clones are kept and a portion is missing. The table includes hundreds of thousands of clones, under 80% detected once. The CDR3 runs 18 residues. The germline V gene encodes CDR1 KGHSH and CDR2 LQKENI. V dropped 5 bases and J dropped 0; count of bases not matched to a gene: 14. The entry originates in a study of shared clonotypes between healthy human individuals. The sequenced sample was memory CD4+ T cells sorted from blood. Subset here: CD45RA-negative fraction. The chain links TRBV18 to TRBJ2-3, with TRBD2 identical over 7 bases. The source of this sequence is a woman aged 25 to 39 in good health. The CDR3 DNA follows: TGTGCCAGCTCATCTACCGGGGCTAGCGGATATAGCACAGATACGCAGTATTTT. This gives the protein CASSSTGASGYSTDTQYF.